This passage covers 6 T cell receptor beta chains from one sample sequenced in a study of HIV-infected patients and healthy controls. cDNA was made from 500 ng RNA using alpha and beta constant primers. Alpha and beta chain libraries were made separately by chain-specific third strand synthesis with multiplexing indices. From the 5' RACE reads, TCRdb called clonotypes with MiXCR, one entry per CDR3 protein. The sample lists over 15,000 distinct CDR3 sequences, over 7% occurring once. Whole blood was used without fractionation, so all unsorted peripheral T cells were included. The source material was blood. These receptors were obtained from an adult in good health.

This clonotype has at least ten counts. The chain recombines TRBV6-1 with TRBJ1-5; possibly TRBD1 for D (5 bases). The CDR3 is 14 amino acids. V lost 8 bases and J 4 bases, leaving 15 bases between the germline ends. In germline, CDR1 is MNHNS, CDR2 SASEGT. CDR3 protein: CASSSGMANQPQHF. As DNA, the CDR3 is TGTGCCAGCTCTTCAGGGATGGCAAATCAGCCCCAGCATTTT.

This clonotype was seen many times. In nucleotides, the CDR3 is TGTGCCAGCAGTGTTGACATCAGCAATCAGCCCCAGCATTTT. As protein: CASSVDISNQPQHF. The rearrangement uses TRBV2 and TRBJ1-5; D gene ambiguous. The CDR3 contains 14 residues. V lost 4 bases and J lost 1, with 8 bases in between. The germline CDR1 and CDR2 sequences are SNHLY and FYNNEI.

The sample holds a few counts of this clonotype. CDR3 bases: TGTGCCAGCAGCCAAGTGACCCCCTACGAGCAGTACTTC. Translating gives CASSQVTPYEQYF. V gene TRBV4-2 combines with J gene TRBJ2-7; D gene unclear. This CDR3 has 13 amino acids. CDR1 LGHNA and CDR2 YNFKEQ come from the germline V gene. The ends were cut back, 1 base at V and 2 bases at J, with 6 bases in the middle.

This clonotype was picked up many times. J is TRBJ1-5 and V is TRBV28, with 7 bases fitting TRBD1. Germline lookup yields CDR1 MDHEN and CDR2 SYDVKM. The CDR3 is 13 amino acids. The V gene end was trimmed by 6 bases and the J gene end by 7 bases; junction bases not matched to a gene: 6. The CDR3 DNA is TGTGCCAGCAGAACGACAGGGTTCCAGCCCCAGCATTTT. Residues: CASRTTGFQPQHF.

This clonotype was counted only a few times. The genes are TRBV19 and TRBJ2-6, with D tentatively TRBD1 (7 bases). This CDR3 spans 15 amino acids. CDR1 and CDR2 from the germline V gene are LNHDA and SQIVND (reference sequence). V dropped 6 bases and J dropped 4 bases, with 13 bases sitting between them. CDR3 bases: TGTGCCAGTAGGACAGGGAGGTCCGGGGCCAACGTCCTGACTTTC. This codes for CASRTGRSGANVLTF. Using reference TRBV19 and TRBJ2-6 for the parts outside the CDR3, the full variable domain is DGGITQSPKYLFRKEGQNVTLSCEQNLNHDAMYWYRQDPGQGLRLIYYSQIVNDFQKGDIAEGYSVSREKKESFPLTVTSAQKNPTAFYLCASRTGRSGANVLTFGAGSRLTVL.

This clonotype was detected many times. The chain recombines TRBV12-3 or TRBV12-4 with TRBJ2-1; D may be TRBD2 (5 bases). V lost 5 bases and J lost 0, with 11 bases in between. The CDR3 runs 15 residues. CDR3: CASSPGSSSYNEQFF. The CDR3 nucleotides are TGTGCCAGCAGTCCTGGGAGCAGCTCCTACAATGAGCAGTTCTTC.